Listed below are T cell receptor beta chains from one sample, sequenced in a study of persistence of HIV-infected CD4 T cells. Their antigens remain unidentified. TCRdb keeps only in-frame clones here, not all; method: immunoSEQ multiplex PCR. There are roughly 14,000 clones in the sample; roughly 70% occur only once, and about 17% lies in the top ten. The specimen comprised CD4+ T cells sorted from PBMCs after approximately 20-hour stimulation, sampled from a patient who received antiretroviral therapy. The receptors were gathered from an adult man with HIV who was CMV-seropositive. Both conserved end residues are part of each CDR3. The D gene is left open where the match is weak. Clone size appears in some rows only: once, few, many, or a class for an expanded clone.

V	D	J	size	CDR3	DNA
TRBV12-3/TRBV12-4	-	TRBJ2-2	-	CASSLEGAGELFF	TGTGCCAGCAGTTTAGAGGGGGCCGGGGAGCTGTTTTTT
TRBV12-5	-	TRBJ2-7	-	CASGLVQKGGYEQYF	TGTGCTAGTGGTTTGGTACAAAAAGGGGGCTACGAGCAGTACTTC
TRBV28	-	TRBJ2-7	few	CASSYRGYEQYF	TGTGCCAGCAGTTACCGAGGGTACGAGCAGTACTTC
TRBV10-3	-	TRBJ1-2	once	CAISDSTASNYGYTF	TGTGCCATCAGTGACTCGACAGCTTCTAACTATGGCTACACCTTC
TRBV28	-	TRBJ2-6	-	CASIRSGANVLTF	TGTGCCAGCATCCGCTCTGGGGCCAACGTCCTGACTTTC
TRBV4-1	TRBD1	TRBJ2-2	-	CASSQDPGQGFGELFF	TGCGCCAGCAGCCAAGATCCGGGACAGGGCTTCGGGGAGCTGTTTTTT
TRBV2	-	TRBJ2-1	once	CASSDEGYEQFF	TGTGCCAGCAGTGACGAGGGGTATGAGCAGTTCTTC
TRBV18	TRBD1	TRBJ2-1	-	CASSPRQGSINEQFF	TGTGCCAGCTCACCTAGACAGGGGAGCATCAATGAGCAGTTCTTC
TRBV7-2	TRBD1	TRBJ1-1	-	CASSLIDRGSEAFF	TGTGCCAGCAGCTTAATCGACAGGGGATCAGAAGCTTTCTTT
TRBV6-6	-	TRBJ2-2	-	CASNPHEIGELFF	TGTGCCAGCAACCCCCACGAGATCGGGGAGCTGTTTTTT
TRBV7-9	TRBD2	TRBJ2-3	-	CASSLGSLAGSTDTQYF	TGTGCCAGCAGCTTAGGTTCTCTAGCGGGCAGCACAGATACGCAGTATTTT
TRBV20-1	-	TRBJ2-7	-	CSASNGDKGYEQYF	TGCAGTGCTAGTAACGGGGACAAAGGCTACGAGCAGTACTTC
TRBV19	-	TRBJ2-7	-	CASSTDFRRPEQYF	TGTGCCAGTAGTACCGACTTTCGACGGCCAGAGCAGTACTTC
TRBV19	TRBD1	TRBJ1-6	once	CASSIQRLGQGARGNSPLHF	TGTGCCAGTAGTATCCAACGCCTGGGACAGGGGGCAAGGGGGAATTCACCCCTCCACTTT
TRBV6-5	-	TRBJ2-7	-	CASGRAGTPSYEQYF	TGTGCCAGCGGAAGAGCCGGGACCCCTTCCTACGAGCAGTACTTC
TRBV7-9	TRBD2	TRBJ2-3	-	CASSWVGLAGDTDTQYF	TGTGCCAGCAGCTGGGTGGGACTAGCGGGGGACACAGATACGCAGTATTTT
TRBV19	-	TRBJ1-5	few	CASSAGSVGNQPQHF	TGTGCCAGTAGTGCAGGTAGTGTGGGCAATCAGCCCCAGCATTTT
TRBV9	TRBD1	TRBJ1-2	-	CASSAYGGMGQAILNYGYTF	TGTGCCAGCAGCGCGTATGGGGGCATGGGACAGGCTATCCTGAACTATGGCTACACCTTC
TRBV7-6	TRBD2	TRBJ2-7	-	CASSLYSGVVSYEQYF	TGTGCCAGCAGCTTATATAGCGGGGTGGTCTCCTACGAGCAGTACTTC
TRBV6-4	TRBD2	TRBJ2-3	-	CASSEGLAGGADTQYF	TGTGCCAGCAGTGAGGGACTAGCGGGGGGTGCAGATACGCAGTATTTT
TRBV5-4	TRBD1	TRBJ1-2	-	CAGSLAQRQGNYGYTF	TGTGCCGGCAGCTTGGCCCAGAGACAGGGAAACTATGGCTACACCTTC
TRBV9	-	TRBJ1-4	medium-sized	CASSPLGGRTEKLFF	TGTGCCAGCAGCCCCCTCGGGGGCCGGACTGAAAAACTGTTTTTT
TRBV7-2	-	TRBJ1-6	-	CASSLGTLGGSYNSPLHF	TGTGCCAGCAGCTTAGGGACCCTAGGGGGATCCTATAATTCACCCCTCCACTTT
TRBV14	TRBD2	TRBJ2-3	-	CASSQDKAGGPPDTQYF	TGTGCCAGCAGCCAAGATAAGGCGGGGGGGCCCCCAGATACGCAGTATTTT
TRBV28	-	TRBJ1-4	-	CASSTPPPVNNEKLFF	TGTGCCAGCAGTACCCCGCCTCCTGTGAATAATGAAAAACTGTTTTTT
TRBV5-1	TRBD1	TRBJ2-2	once	CASSLGQGDTGELFF	TGCGCCAGCAGCTTAGGACAGGGAGACACCGGGGAGCTGTTTTTT
TRBV2	TRBD2	TRBJ2-3	once	CASRPGLAGGPTDTQYF	TGTGCCAGCAGGCCGGGACTAGCGGGGGGGCCCACAGATACGCAGTATTTT
TRBV6-5	-	TRBJ1-5	-	CASSYSTLYQPQHF	TGTGCCAGCAGTTACTCGACCCTCTATCAGCCCCAGCATTTT
TRBV6-5	-	TRBJ2-3	medium-sized	CASSSTDTQYF	TGTGCCAGCAGCAGCACAGATACGCAGTATTTT
TRBV20-1	-	TRBJ2-7	-	CSAPRSYEQYF	TGCAGTGCGCCTCGGAGCTACGAGCAGTACTTC
TRBV19	-	TRBJ2-1	-	CASSREPYREQFF	TGTGCCAGTAGTCGAGAACCCTACAGGGAGCAGTTCTTC
TRBV21-1	-	TRBJ1-1	medium-sized	CAHGREVSEAFF	TGTGCCCACGGGAGGGAAGTCTCTGAAGCTTTCTTT
TRBV12-1	-	TRBJ1-5	-	CASSFATTGAVPPQHF	TGTGCCAGCAGCTTTGCTACTACAGGGGCAGTTCCTCCCCAGCATTTT
TRBV5-1	TRBD2	TRBJ2-1	-	CASSLEASGYNEQFF	TGCGCCAGCAGCTTGGAGGCTAGCGGTTACAATGAGCAGTTCTTC
TRBV5-1	TRBD1	TRBJ1-1	-	CASSLGDREVTEAFF	TGCGCCAGCAGCTTGGGGGACAGGGAAGTTACTGAAGCTTTCTTT
TRBV2	-	TRBJ2-1	-	CASSEGHRVYNEQFF	TGTGCCAGCAGTGAAGGGCACAGGGTTTACAATGAGCAGTTCTTC
TRBV7-8	-	TRBJ1-3	-	CASSLGPQPLLSGNTIYF	TGTGCCAGCAGCTTAGGTCCGCAGCCCTTGCTCTCTGGAAACACCATATATTTT
TRBV5-5	-	TRBJ2-5	-	CASSFGAVQETQYF	TGTGCCAGCAGTTTTGGGGCAGTCCAAGAGACCCAGTACTTC
TRBV24-1	TRBD2	TRBJ2-1	-	CATSDTLAGGGYNEQFF	TGTGCCACCAGTGACACCTTAGCGGGGGGAGGCTACAATGAGCAGTTCTTC
TRBV5-1	-	TRBJ2-1	-	CASSLLGNEQFF	TGCGCCAGCAGCTTGCTCGGGAATGAGCAGTTCTTC
TRBV24-1	TRBD1	TRBJ1-2	few	CATSDSPRQGGGYTF	TGTGCCACCAGTGACTCCCCGCGACAGGGGGGCGGCTACACCTTC
TRBV6-1	TRBD1	TRBJ2-7	-	CASSEQGVIYEQYF	TGTGCCAGCAGTGAACAGGGGGTGATCTACGAGCAGTACTTC
TRBV5-5	-	TRBJ2-2	-	CASSRGTERTGELFF	TGTGCCAGCAGCAGAGGGACCGAGAGGACCGGGGAGCTGTTTTTT
TRBV21-1	-	TRBJ1-5	-	CASSKPGTHYSNQPQHF	TGTGCCAGCAGCAAACCAGGGACGCATTATAGCAATCAGCCCCAGCATTTT
TRBV9	-	TRBJ2-5	-	CASSVAMYQETQYF	TGTGCCAGCAGCGTAGCGATGTACCAAGAGACCCAGTACTTC
TRBV5-8	-	TRBJ1-1	few	CASSWSYGGTEAFF	TGTGCCAGCAGCTGGAGCTACGGGGGCACTGAAGCTTTCTTT
TRBV10-3	-	TRBJ2-7	-	CAISERAGDDEQYF	TGTGCCATCAGTGAAAGGGCAGGGGATGACGAGCAGTACTTC
TRBV14	-	TRBJ1-3	-	CASSQRFTSGNTIYF	TGTGCCAGCAGCCAAAGGTTTACCTCTGGAAACACCATATATTTT
TRBV6-5	-	TRBJ1-1	-	CASSNEIRTAEAFF	TGTGCCAGCAGCAATGAAATCCGGACGGCTGAAGCTTTCTTT
TRBV5-1	TRBD1	TRBJ1-2	-	CASSLGTGFNYGYTF	TGCGCCAGCAGCTTAGGGACAGGGTTTAACTATGGCTACACCTTC
TRBV30	-	TRBJ1-5	-	CAWSVKGGDQPQHF	TGTGCCTGGAGTGTAAAGGGGGGAGATCAGCCCCAGCATTTT
TRBV5-1	TRBD1	TRBJ2-3	-	CASSLDGQESTDTQYF	TGCGCCAGCAGCTTGGATGGACAGGAAAGCACAGATACGCAGTATTTT
TRBV19	TRBD1	TRBJ1-6	few	CASMVGTGGNSPLHF	TGTGCCAGTATGGTGGGGACAGGGGGTAATTCACCCCTCCACTTT
TRBV7-3	-	TRBJ1-3	few	CASSAKTGGSILLSGNTIYF	TGTGCCAGCAGCGCAAAAACTGGAGGGTCCATCCTACTCTCTGGAAACACCATATATTTT
TRBV3-1/TRBV3-2	-	TRBJ2-2	-	CASTAGRTGELFF	TGTGCCAGCACCGCAGGGCGGACCGGGGAGCTGTTTTTT
TRBV9	TRBD2	TRBJ2-7	-	CASSVSSGFSYEQYF	TGTGCCAGCAGCGTATCTAGCGGTTTTTCCTACGAGCAGTACTTC
TRBV2	TRBD1	TRBJ2-7	-	CASRDRGSRDEQYF	TGTGCCAGCAGAGACAGGGGGAGTCGGGACGAGCAGTACTTC
TRBV25-1	-	TRBJ2-7	-	CASSGSYEQYF	TGTGCCAGCAGCGGTTCCTACGAGCAGTACTTC
TRBV19	TRBD1	TRBJ2-1	-	CASSMILRQGADNEQFF	TGTGCCAGTAGTATGATCTTGAGACAGGGGGCGGACAATGAGCAGTTCTTC
TRBV6-1	-	TRBJ1-2	-	CASSEAMGHQAF	TGTGCCAGCAGTGAAGCGATGGGACACCAAGCCTTC